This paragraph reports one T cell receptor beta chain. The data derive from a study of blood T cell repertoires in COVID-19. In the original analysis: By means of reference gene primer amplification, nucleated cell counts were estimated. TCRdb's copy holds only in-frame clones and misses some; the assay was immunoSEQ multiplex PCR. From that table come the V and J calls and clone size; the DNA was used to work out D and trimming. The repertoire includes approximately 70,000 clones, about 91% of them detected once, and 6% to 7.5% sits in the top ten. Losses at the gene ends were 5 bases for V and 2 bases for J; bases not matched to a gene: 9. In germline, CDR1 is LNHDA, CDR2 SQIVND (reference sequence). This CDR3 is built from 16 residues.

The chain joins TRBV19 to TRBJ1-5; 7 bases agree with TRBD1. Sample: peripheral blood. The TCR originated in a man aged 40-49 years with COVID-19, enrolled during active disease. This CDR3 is CASSGPGTAGNQPQHF. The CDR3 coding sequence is TGTGCCAGTAGTGGGCCCGGGACAGCGGGCAATCAGCCCCAGCATTTT.